This T cell receptor (beta chain) was profiled in a study of blood T cell repertoires in COVID-19. Study information: The origin of the acute and convalescent COVID-19 samples was the United States, Italy and Spain.

The CDR3 runs 14 residues. The V gene's germline CDR1 is MNHEY and CDR2 SVGAGI. The V and J ends lost 4 bases and 8 bases respectively, with 14 bases between them. The repertoire was sequenced with immunoSEQ multiplex PCR; TCRdb's copy has only in-frame clones and lacks some. The sample has under 350,000 clones; 65% to 90% are singletons. Living in roughly 25 US areas, the participants were between roughly 18 and 90 years of age. The study assigned cohorts using participant-reported clinical history. The chain joins TRBV6-5 to TRBJ1-4; tentatively, D is TRBD1 (6 bases). The TCR sequence derives from a woman aged 40 to 50 with acute COVID-19. The material sequenced was PBMCs or T cells enriched from blood (not recorded which). CDR3 nucleotides: TGTGCCAGCAGTTTTACAGGGTCCAGGGAAAAACTGTTTTTT. Its protein product is CASSFTGSREKLFF.